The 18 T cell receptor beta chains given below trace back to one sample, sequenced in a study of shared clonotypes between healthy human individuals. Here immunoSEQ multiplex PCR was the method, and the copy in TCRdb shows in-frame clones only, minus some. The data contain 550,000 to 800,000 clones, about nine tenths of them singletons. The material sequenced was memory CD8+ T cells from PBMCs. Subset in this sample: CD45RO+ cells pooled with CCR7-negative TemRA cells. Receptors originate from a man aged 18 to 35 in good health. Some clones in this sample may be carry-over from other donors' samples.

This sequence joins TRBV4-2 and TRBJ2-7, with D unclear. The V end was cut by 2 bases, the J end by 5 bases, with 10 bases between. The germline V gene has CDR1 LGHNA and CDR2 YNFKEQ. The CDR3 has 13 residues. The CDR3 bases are TGTGCCAGCAGCCAACAAGACCGCGACGAGCAGTACTTC. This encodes CASSQQDRDEQYF.

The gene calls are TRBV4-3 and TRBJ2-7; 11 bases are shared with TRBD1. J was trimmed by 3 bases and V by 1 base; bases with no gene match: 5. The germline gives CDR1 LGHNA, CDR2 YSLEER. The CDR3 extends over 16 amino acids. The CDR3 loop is CASSQVSGTGGYEQYF. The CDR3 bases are TGCGCCAGCAGCCAAGTCTCCGGGACAGGGGGCTACGAGCAGTACTTC.

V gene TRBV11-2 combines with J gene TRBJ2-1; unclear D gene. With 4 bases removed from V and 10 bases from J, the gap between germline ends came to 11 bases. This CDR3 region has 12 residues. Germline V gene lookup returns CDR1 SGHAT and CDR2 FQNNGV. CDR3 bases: TGTGCCAGCAGCTCTCCGGATATCGAGCAGTTCTTC. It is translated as CASSSPDIEQFF.

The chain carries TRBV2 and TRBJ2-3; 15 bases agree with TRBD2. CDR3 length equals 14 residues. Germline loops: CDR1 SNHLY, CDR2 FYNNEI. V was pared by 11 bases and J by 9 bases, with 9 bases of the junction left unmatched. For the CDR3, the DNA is TGTGCCGGGACTAGCGGGAGGCTGCCGGGCACGCAGTATTTT. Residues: CAGTSGRLPGTQYF.

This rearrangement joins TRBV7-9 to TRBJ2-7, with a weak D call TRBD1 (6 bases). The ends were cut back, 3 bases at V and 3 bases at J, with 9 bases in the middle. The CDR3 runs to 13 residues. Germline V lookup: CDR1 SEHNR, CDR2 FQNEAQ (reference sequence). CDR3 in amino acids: CASSFGTIYEQYF. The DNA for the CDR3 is TGTGCCAGCAGCTTCGGGACAATCTACGAGCAGTACTTC. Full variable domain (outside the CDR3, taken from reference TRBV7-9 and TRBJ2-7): DTGVSQNPRHKITKRGQNVTFRCDPISEHNRLYWYRQTLGQGPEFLTYFQNEAQLEKSRLLSDRFSAERPKGSFSTLEIQRTEQGDSAMYLCASSFGTIYEQYFGPGTRLTVT.

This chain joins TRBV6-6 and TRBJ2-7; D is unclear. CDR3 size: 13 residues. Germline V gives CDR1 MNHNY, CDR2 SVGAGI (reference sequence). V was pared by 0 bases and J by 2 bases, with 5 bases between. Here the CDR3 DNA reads TGTGCCAGCAGTTACTCCTCGACCTACGAGCAGTACTTC. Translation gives CASSYSSTYEQYF.

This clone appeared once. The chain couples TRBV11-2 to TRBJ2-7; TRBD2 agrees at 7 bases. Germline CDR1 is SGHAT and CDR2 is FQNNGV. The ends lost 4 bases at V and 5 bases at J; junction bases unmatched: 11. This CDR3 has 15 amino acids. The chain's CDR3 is CASSSREGQFHEQYF. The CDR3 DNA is TGTGCCAGCAGCTCCAGGGAGGGCCAGTTCCACGAGCAGTACTTC.

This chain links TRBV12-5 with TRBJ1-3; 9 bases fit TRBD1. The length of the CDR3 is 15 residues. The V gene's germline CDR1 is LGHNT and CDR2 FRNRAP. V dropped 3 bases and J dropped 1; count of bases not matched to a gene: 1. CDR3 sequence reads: CASGLGTGSGNTIYF. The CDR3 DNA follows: TGTGCTAGTGGTTTAGGGACAGGGTCTGGAAACACCATATATTTT.

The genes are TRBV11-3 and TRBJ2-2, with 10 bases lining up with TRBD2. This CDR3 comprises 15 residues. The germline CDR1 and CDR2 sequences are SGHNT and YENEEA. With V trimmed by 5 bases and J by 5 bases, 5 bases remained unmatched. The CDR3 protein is CASSASGRGTGELFF. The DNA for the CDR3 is TGTGCCAGCAGCGCTAGCGGGAGAGGGACCGGGGAGCTGTTTTTT.

The chain's CDR3 is CASSPSRGRVVEETQYF. The CDR3 DNA follows: TGTGCCAGCTCACCAAGTCGGGGCAGGGTTGTAGAAGAGACCCAGTACTTC. The genes are TRBV18 and TRBJ2-5; the D call may be TRBD1 or TRBD2 (5 bases each). This CDR3 is 17 amino acids long. Germline loops: CDR1 KGHSH, CDR2 LQKENI. V was trimmed by 2 bases and J by 3 bases, leaving 19 bases between them.

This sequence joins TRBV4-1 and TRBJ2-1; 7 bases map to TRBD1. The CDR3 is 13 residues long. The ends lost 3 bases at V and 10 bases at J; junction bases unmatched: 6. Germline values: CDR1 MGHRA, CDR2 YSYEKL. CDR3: CASSHARDSEQFF. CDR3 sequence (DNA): TGCGCCAGCAGCCATGCAAGGGACAGCGAGCAGTTCTTC.

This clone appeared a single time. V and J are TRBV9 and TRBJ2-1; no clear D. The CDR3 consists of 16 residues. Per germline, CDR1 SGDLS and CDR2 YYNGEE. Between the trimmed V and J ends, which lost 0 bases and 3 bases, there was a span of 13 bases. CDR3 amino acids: CASSVAGRQGYNEQFF. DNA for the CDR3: TGTGCCAGCAGCGTAGCTGGGCGGCAAGGCTACAATGAGCAGTTCTTC. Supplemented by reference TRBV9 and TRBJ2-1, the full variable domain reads DSGVTQTPKHLITATGQRVTLRCSPRSGDLSVYWYQQSLDQGLQFLIQYYNGEERAKGNILERFSAQQFPDLHSELNLSSLELGDSALYFCASSVAGRQGYNEQFFGPGTRLTVL.

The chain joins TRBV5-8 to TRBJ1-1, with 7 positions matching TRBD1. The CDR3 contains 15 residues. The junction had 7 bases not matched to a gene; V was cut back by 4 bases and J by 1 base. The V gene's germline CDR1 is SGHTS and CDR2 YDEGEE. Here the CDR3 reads CASSENRGWNTEAFF. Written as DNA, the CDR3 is TGTGCCAGCAGCGAAAACAGGGGCTGGAACACTGAAGCTTTCTTT.

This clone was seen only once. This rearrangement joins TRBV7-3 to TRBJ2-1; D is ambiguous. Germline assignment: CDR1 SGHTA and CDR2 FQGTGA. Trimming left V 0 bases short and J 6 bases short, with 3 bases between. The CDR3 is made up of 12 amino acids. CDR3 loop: CASSLTGNEQFF. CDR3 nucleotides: TGTGCCAGCAGCTTAACAGGCAATGAGCAGTTCTTC.

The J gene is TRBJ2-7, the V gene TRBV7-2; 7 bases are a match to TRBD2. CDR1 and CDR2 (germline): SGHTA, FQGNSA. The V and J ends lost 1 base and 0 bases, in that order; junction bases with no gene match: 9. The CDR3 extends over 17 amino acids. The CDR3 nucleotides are TGTGCCAGCAGCTTAGGCGGGGCGGGGGTAAGCTCCTACGAGCAGTACTTC. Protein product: CASSLGGAGVSSYEQYF.

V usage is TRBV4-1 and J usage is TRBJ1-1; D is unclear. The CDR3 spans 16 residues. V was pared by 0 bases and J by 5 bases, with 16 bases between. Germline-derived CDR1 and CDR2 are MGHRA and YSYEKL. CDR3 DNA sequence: TGCGCCAGCAGCCAAGACTCCCTAGGGATGGTAACTGAAGCTTTCTTT. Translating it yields CASSQDSLGMVTEAFF.

CDR3 nucleotides: TGTGCCAGTAGCGAGGGTCAGCCCCAGCATTTT. This encodes CASSEGQPQHF. The chain carries TRBV19 and TRBJ1-5, with D unresolved. Germline-derived CDR1 and CDR2 are LNHDA and SQIVND (reference sequence). The CDR3 runs to 11 residues. The germline V and J ends were trimmed by 6 bases and 6 bases, with 6 bases remaining between them.

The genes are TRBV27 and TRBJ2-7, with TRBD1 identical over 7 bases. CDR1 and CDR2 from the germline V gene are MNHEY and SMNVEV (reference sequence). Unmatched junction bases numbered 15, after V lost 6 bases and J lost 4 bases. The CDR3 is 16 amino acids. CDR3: CASSDRQGDAEYEQYF. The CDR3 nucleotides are TGTGCCAGCAGCGACCGACAGGGTGACGCGGAGTACGAGCAGTACTTC.